The sequence of this T cell receptor beta chain was determined in a study of blood T cells in healthy people across ages. This clonotype was detected only a few times. Its antigen is still unknown. J was trimmed by 7 bases and V by 0 bases; bases with no gene match: 4. Germline V gene data show CDR1 as DFQATT and CDR2 as SNEGSKA (reference sequence). CDR3 length: 13 amino acids. Study findings and constraints: In older individuals, TCR beta diversity per million T cells was lower, falling roughly linearly with age. Strong correlation existed between TCR beta diversity and naive T cell percentage.

With a J-beta primer mix and a sample-barcoded 5' primer, a second PCR ran about 7 to 11 cycles. TCRdb re-called the 5' RACE reads through MiXCR, storing one row per CDR3 protein. Here the sample spans 850,000 to 1,300,000 distinct CDR3 sequences, under 45% being singletons. Donors each provided about 10 milliliters of peripheral blood. The chain recombines TRBV20-1 with TRBJ2-5; TRBD1 agrees at 8 bases. Sample: blood. The clonotype originates from a woman aged 60-75 years in good health. The CDR3, as DNA: TGCAGTGCTAGAGACAGGGGGCCAGGGACCCAGTACTTC. As protein: CSARDRGPGTQYF.